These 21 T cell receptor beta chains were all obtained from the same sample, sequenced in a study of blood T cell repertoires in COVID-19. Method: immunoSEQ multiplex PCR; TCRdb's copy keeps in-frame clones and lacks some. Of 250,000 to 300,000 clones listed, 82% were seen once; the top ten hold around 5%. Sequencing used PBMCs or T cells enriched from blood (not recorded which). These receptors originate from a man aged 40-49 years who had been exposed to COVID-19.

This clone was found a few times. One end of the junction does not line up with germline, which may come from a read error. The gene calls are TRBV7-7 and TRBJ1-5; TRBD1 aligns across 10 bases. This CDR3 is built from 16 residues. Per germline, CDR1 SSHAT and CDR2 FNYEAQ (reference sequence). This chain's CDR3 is CASSPAGTGVNQPQHF. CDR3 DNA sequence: TGTGCTAGCAGCCCAGCCGGGACAGGGGTCAATCAGCCCCAGCATTTT.

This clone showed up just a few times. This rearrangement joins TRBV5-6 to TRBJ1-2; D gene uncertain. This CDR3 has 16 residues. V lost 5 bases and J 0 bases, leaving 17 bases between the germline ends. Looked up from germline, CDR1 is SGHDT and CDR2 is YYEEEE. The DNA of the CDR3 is TGTGCCAGCAGACCATCCGTCGGTACCTCTAACTATGGCTACACCTTC. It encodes CASRPSVGTSNYGYTF.

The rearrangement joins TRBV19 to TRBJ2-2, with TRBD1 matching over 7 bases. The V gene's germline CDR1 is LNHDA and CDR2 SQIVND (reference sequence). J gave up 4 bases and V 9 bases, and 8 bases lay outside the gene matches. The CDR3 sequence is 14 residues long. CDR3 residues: CASQGVVRTGELFF. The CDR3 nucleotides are TGTGCCAGCCAGGGGGTTGTGCGCACCGGGGAGCTGTTTTTT.

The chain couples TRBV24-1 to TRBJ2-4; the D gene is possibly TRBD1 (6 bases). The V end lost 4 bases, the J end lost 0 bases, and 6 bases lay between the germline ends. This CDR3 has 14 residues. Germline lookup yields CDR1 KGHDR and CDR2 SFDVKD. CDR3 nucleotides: TGTGCCACCAGTGAGACAGGAGCCAAAAACATTCAGTACTTC. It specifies CATSETGAKNIQYF.

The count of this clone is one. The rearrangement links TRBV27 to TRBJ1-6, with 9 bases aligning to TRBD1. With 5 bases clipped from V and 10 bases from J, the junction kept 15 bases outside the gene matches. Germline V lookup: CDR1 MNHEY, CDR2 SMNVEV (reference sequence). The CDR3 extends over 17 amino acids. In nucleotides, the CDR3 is TGTGCCAGCAGTGGGGGACAGGGACGTGGGGTAGGCTCACCCCTCCACTTT. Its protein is CASSGGQGRGVGSPLHF.

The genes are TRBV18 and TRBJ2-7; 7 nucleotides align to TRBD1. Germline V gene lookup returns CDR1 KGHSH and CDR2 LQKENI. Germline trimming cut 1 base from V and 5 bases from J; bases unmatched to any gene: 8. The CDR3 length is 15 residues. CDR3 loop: CASSPQPTGTNEQYF. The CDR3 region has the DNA TGTGCCAGCTCACCACAACCGACAGGGACGAACGAGCAGTACTTC.

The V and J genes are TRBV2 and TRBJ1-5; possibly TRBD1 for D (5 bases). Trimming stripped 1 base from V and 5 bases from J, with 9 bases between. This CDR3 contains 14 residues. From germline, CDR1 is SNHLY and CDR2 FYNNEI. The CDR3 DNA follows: TGTGCCAGCAGTGAAGGGCAGGGCCATCAGCCCCAGCATTTT. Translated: CASSEGQGHQPQHF.

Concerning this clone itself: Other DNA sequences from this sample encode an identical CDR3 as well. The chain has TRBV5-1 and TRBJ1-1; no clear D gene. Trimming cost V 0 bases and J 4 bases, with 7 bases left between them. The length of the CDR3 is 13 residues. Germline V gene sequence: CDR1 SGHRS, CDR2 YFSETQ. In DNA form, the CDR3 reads TGCGCCAGCAGCTTGGGTCGGGGCACTGAAGCTTTCTTT. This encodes CASSLGRGTEAFF.

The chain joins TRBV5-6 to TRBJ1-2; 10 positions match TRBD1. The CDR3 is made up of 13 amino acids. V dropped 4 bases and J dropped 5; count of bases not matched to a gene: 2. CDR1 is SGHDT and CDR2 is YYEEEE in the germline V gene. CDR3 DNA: TGTGCCAGCAGCGGGACAGGGGTTTATGGCTACACCTTC. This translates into CASSGTGVYGYTF. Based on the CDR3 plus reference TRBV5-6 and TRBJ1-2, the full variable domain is DAGVTQSPTHLIKTRGQQVTLRCSPKSGHDTVSWYQQALGQGPQFIFQYYEEEERQRGNFPDRFSGHQFPNYSSELNVNALLLGDSALYLCASSGTGVYGYTFGSGTRLTVV.

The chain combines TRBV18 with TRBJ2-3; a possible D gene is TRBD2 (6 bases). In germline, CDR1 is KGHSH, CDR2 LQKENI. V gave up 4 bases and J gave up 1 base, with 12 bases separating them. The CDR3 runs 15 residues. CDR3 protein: CASSLAATRTDTQYF. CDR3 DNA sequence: TGTGCCAGCTCACTAGCGGCCACTCGCACAGATACGCAGTATTTT.

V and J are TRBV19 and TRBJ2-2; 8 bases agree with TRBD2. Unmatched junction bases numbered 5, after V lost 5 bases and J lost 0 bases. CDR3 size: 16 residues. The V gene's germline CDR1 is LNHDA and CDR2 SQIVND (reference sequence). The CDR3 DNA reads TGTGCCAGTAGTTTTGCGGGACTAGCGAACACCGGGGAGCTGTTTTTT. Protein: CASSFAGLANTGELFF. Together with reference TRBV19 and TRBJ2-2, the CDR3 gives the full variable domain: DGGITQSPKYLFRKEGQNVTLSCEQNLNHDAMYWYRQDPGQGLRLIYYSQIVNDFQKGDIAEGYSVSREKKESFPLTVTSAQKNPTAFYLCASSFAGLANTGELFFGEGSRLTVL.

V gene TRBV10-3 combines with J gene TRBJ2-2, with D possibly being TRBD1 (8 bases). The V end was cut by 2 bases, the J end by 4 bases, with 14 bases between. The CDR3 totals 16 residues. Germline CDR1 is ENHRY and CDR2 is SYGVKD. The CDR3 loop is CAISEAGGTGTGELFF. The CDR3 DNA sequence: TGTGCCATCAGTGAGGCCGGGGGGACAGGCACCGGGGAGCTGTTTTTT.

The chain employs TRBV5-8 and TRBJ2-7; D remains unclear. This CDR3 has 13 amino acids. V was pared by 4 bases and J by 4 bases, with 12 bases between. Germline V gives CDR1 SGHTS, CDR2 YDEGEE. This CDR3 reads CASSLPGGYEQYF. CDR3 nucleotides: TGTGCCAGCAGCCTACCCGGCGGATACGAGCAGTACTTC.

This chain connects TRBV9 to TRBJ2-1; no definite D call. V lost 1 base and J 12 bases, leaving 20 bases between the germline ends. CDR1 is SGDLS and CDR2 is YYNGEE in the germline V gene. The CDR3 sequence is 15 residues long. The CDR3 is CASSVTGSLTIGQFF. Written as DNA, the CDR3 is TGTGCCAGCAGCGTAACGGGTTCACTCACAATTGGGCAGTTCTTC.

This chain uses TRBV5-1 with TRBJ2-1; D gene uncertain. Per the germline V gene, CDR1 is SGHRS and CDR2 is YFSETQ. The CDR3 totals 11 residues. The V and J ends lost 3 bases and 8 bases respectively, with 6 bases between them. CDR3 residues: CASSSLDEQFF. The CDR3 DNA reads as TGCGCCAGCAGCTCACTTGATGAGCAGTTCTTC.

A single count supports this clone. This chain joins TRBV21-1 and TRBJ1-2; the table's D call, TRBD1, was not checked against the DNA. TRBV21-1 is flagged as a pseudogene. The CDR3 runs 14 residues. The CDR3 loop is CASSMSGTGLDYTF. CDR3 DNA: TGTGCCAGCAGCATGTCCGGGACAGGGTTGGACTACACCTTC.

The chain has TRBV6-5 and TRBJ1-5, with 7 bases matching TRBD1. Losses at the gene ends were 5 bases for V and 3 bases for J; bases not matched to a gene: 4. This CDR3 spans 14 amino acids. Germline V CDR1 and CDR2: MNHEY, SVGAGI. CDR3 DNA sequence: TGTGCCAGCAGTCCGGGACAGTTCAATCAGCCCCAGCATTTT. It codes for CASSPGQFNQPQHF.

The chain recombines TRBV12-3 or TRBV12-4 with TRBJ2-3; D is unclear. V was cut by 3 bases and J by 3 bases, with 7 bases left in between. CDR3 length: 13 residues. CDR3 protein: CASSFALTDTQYF. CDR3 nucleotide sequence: TGTGCCAGCAGTTTTGCGTTAACAGATACGCAGTATTTT.

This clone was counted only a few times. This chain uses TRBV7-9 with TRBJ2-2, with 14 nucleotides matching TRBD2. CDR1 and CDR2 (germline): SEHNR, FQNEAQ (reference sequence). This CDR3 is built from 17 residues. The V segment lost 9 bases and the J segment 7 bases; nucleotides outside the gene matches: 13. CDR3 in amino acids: CASLPGLAGVSIGELFF. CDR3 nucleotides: TGTGCCAGTCTACCGGGACTAGCGGGAGTCTCAATCGGGGAGCTGTTTTTT. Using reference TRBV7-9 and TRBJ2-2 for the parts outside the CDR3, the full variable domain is DTGVSQNPRHKITKRGQNVTFRCDPISEHNRLYWYRQTLGQGPEFLTYFQNEAQLEKSRLLSDRFSAERPKGSFSTLEIQRTEQGDSAMYLCASLPGLAGVSIGELFFGEGSRLTVL.

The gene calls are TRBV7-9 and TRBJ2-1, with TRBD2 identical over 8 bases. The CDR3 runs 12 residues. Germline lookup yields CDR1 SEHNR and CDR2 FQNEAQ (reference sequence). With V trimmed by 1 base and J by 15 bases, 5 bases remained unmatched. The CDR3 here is CASSLERGSPFF. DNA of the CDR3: TGTGCCAGCAGCTTAGAGCGGGGGAGTCCGTTCTTC.

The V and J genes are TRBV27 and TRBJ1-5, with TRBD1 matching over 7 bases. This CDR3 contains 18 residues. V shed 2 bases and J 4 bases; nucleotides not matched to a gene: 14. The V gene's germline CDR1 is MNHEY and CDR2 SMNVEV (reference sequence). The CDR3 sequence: CASSLNGVSTGRNQPQHF. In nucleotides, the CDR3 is TGTGCCAGCAGTTTAAATGGGGTATCGACAGGGAGGAATCAGCCCCAGCATTTT.